The entry below gives a single T cell receptor beta chain sequence along with its context. This clone has a single count. Its antigen has not been determined. It is likely a read error: a sequence one base away is far more abundant. The sample is drawn from a study of shared clonotypes between healthy human individuals (dated by TCRdb to 2019 to 2021). In terms of the full investigation: A few men and a couple of women, aged 18 to 49 years, made up the cohort. The study deeply sequenced blood TCR repertoires of about 5 healthy adults to estimate repertoire size and the extent of clonotype sharing between individuals. To increase sequencing depth and limit assay-specific biases, different laboratories used diverse techniques to prepare libraries and sequence TCR repertoires. Each donor's leukapheresis produced roughly between roughly 0.94 and 9.5 billion PBMCs.

The CDR3 goes from the cysteine to the phenylalanine over 15 residues. Only the CDR3 DNA is retained, 45 bases long and in frame from the first base. In the germline V gene, CDR1 corresponds to LGHNA and CDR2 to YSLEER. V and J are truncated by 0 bases and 4 bases respectively, leaving an intervening sequence of 12 bases. What the research found in general, with its limitations: Because the study included a small number of donors, the genetic and exposure-history diversity represented was limited. Based on pairwise subsampling, the degree of clonotype sharing among donors was expected to be affected by sequencing depth. Sampling was restricted to blood, and TCR repertoires in tissue are likely to differ from TCR repertoires in blood.

Healthy HIV-negative adults with no recently reported acute infections or vaccinations were included as donors. Every donor was a Caucasian adult residing in Nashville, Tennessee, USA. For unsorted samples, some 90 million PBMCs were counted, and genomic DNA was extracted using the QIAamp DNA Blood Mini kit. Blood was collected by leukapheresis, and PBMCs were isolated by Ficoll-Histopaque density gradient centrifugation and then cryopreserved in liquid nitrogen vapor phase. Using the deep immunoSEQ assay, multiplex PCR amplified TCR CDR3 regions from genomic DNA. For each cell subset, the extracted genomic DNA was distributed evenly across all wells of several immunoSEQ 96-well plates, and each plate served as one replicate. For unsorted PBMC, each replicate PCR was loaded with roughly 330 ng genomic DNA, equivalent to roughly 33,000 T cell genomes. Ten immunoSEQ deep assay plates were used to sequence unsorted PBMC genomic DNA. Purified libraries were measured with a Qubit 3.0 fluorometer, size-checked on a Bioanalyzer 2100, and measured again with the KAPA Library Quantification kit. Every immunoSEQ 96-well plate was sequenced on a separate single-read 150-cycle Illumina NextSeq 550 flow cell. In the paper's pipeline: Because the immunoSEQ output included only junctional sequences and no quality scores, the filtering could not be the same as the filtering used for full-length reads. To assign V/J genes and CDR3, sequences were annotated against IMGT germline references using PyIR, a Python wrapper for IgBLAST v1.9. Any read was removed if the V/J assignment was weak (E-value above 1e-6), the CDR3 was missing, or the read contained stop codons, out-of-frame junctions, or ambiguous translated residues. V3J clonotypes were defined as sequences sharing the same inferred V gene, J gene, and CDR3 amino acid sequence. To compute the percentage overlap between repertoires, the number of shared unique clonotypes was divided by the size of the smaller repertoire. Repertoire richness was assessed with RTK rarefaction, the Chao1 estimator, and Recon v2.1 estimates of unobserved clonotypes. TCRdb re-hosts the immuneACCESS table, in-frame sequences only. Its copies lack some clones; in the studies checked, an unresolved V gene accounts for under half of them, and the cause for the rest is not known. V, J and clone size derive from that table, while D and trimming were established from the DNA sequence. The sample profile shows approximately 470,000 clones; 81% of them were found once. 12% of the sample lies in the top ten.

The sequence derives from a woman in her thirties or forties in good health. Some clones in this sample may be carry-over from other donors' samples. The material sequenced was PBMCs. This sequence uses TRBV4-3 and TRBJ1-1; no D gene is confidently identified. The DNA sequence is given as TGCGCCAGCAGCCAAGATAACAGTGCAGGCACTGAAGCTTTCTTT. The translation is CASSQDNSAGTEAFF.